This TCR beta chain was retrieved from a study of T cell responses to AZD1222 COVID-19 vaccine. Findings and limits, study-wide: Spike was spanned by vaccine-associated CD4 TCRs, with dominance at 160-218 and 743-854.

The CDR3 has 15 amino acids. Trimming cost V 2 bases and J 8 bases, with 15 bases left between them. Germline lookup yields CDR1 MDHEN and CDR2 SYDVKM. Profiling relied on immunoSEQ multiplex PCR, and the TCRdb table lists in-frame clones only, not all of them. The table lists about 76,000 clones, 70% to 90% of them singletons, with roughly a tenth in the top ten. Of note for this clone: Its antigen is currently unknown.

The J gene is TRBJ1-4, the V gene TRBV28; the D is unclear. The receptor was derived from an adult in good health. The sequencing here drew on peripheral blood, taken on day 0 of AZD1222 vaccination. The CDR3 loop is CASSLDNWSGEKLFF. In nucleotides, the CDR3 is TGTGCCAGCAGTTTAGATAATTGGTCGGGGGAAAAACTGTTTTTT.